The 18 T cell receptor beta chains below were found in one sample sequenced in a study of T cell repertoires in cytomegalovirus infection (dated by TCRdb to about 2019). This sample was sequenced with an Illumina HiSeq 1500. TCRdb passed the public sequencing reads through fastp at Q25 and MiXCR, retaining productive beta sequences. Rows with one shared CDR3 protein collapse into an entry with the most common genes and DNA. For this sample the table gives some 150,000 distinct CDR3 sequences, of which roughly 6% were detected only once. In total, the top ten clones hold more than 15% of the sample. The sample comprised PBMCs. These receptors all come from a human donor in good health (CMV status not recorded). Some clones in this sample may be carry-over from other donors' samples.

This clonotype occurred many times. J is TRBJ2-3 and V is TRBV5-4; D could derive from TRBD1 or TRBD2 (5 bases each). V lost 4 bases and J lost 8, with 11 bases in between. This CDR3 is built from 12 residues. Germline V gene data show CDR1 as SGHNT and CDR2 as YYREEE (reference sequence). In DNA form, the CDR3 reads TGTGCCAGCAGCCCGGGGCCGGGTACGCAGTATTTT. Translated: CASSPGPGTQYF. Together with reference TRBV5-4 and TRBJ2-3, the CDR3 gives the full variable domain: ETGVTQSPTHLIKTRGQQVTLRCSSQSGHNTVSWYQQALGQGPQFIFQYYREEENGRGNFPPRFSGLQFPNYSSELNVNALELDDSALYLCASSPGPGTQYFGPGTRLTVL.

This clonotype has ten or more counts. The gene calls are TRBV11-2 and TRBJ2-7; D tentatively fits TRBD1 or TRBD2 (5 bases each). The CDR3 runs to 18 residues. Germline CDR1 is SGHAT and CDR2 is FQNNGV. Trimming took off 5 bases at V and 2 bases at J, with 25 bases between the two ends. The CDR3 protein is CASSPIHRSRGSTYEQYF. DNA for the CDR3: TGTGCCAGCAGCCCGATACACAGGTCCCGAGGGAGTACCTACGAGCAGTACTTC.

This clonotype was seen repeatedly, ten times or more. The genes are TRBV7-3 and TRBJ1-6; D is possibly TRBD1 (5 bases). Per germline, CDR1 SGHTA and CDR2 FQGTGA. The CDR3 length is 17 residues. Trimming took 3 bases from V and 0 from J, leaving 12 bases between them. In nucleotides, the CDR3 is TGTGCCAGCAGCTTCCGTGAGGGGAACTCCTATAATTCACCCCTCCACTTT. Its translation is CASSFREGNSYNSPLHF. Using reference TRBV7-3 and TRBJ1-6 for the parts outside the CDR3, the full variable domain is GAGVSQTPSNKVTEKGKYVELRCDPISGHTALYWYRQSLGQGPEFLIYFQGTGAADDSGLPNDRFFAVRPEGSVSTLKIQRTERGDSAVYLCASSFREGNSYNSPLHFGNGTRLTVT.

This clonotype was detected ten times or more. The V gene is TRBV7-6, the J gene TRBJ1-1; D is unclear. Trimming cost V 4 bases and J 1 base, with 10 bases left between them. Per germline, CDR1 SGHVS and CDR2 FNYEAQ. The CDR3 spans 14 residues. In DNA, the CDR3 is TGTGCCAGCAGCTCATTTGGAGGGAACACTGAAGCTTTCTTT. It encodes CASSSFGGNTEAFF.

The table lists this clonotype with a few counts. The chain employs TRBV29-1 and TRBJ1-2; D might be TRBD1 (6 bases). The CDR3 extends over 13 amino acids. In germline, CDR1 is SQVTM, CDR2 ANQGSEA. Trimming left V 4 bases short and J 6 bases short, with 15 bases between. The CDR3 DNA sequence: TGCAGCGTTGGCGCAGGGGAGCCTGATGGCTACACCTTC. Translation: CSVGAGEPDGYTF.

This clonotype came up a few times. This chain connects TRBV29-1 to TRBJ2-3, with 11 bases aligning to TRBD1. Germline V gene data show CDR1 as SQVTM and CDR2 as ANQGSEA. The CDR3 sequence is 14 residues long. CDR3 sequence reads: CTTSGQGATDTQYF. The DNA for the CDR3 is TGCACCACCTCCGGACAGGGGGCGACAGATACGCAGTATTTT.

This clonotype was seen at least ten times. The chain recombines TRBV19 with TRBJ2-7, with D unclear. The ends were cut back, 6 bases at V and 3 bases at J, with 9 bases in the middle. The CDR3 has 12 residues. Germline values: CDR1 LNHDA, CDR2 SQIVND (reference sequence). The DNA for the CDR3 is TGTGCCAGTAGGGGCTGGAACTACGAGCAGTACTTC. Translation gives CASRGWNYEQYF.

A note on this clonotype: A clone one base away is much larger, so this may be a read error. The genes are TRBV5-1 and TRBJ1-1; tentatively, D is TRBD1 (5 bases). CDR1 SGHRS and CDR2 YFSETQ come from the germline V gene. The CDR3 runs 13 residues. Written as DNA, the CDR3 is TGCGCCAACAGCTCGCCCGGGGGAACTGAAGCTTTCTTT. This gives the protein CANSSPGGTEAFF.

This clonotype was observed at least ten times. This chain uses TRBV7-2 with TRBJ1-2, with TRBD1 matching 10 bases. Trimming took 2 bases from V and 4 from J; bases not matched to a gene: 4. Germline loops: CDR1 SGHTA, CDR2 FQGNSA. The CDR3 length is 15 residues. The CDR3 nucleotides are TGTGCCAGCAGCTTACGGGACAGGGGCTTCTATGGCTACACCTTC. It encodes CASSLRDRGFYGYTF.

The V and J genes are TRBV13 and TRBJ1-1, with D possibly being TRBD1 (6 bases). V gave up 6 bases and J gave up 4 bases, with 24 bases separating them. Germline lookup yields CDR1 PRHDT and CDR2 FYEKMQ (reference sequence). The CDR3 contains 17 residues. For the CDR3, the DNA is TGTGCCAGCAGACTACCCGTAGGAGGGGGGGATCGCACTGAAGCTTTCTTT. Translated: CASRLPVGGGDRTEAFF.

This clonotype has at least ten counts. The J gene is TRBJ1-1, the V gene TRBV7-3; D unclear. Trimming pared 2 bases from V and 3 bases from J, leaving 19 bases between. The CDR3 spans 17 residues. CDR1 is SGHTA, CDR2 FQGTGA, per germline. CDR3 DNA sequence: TGTGCCAGCAGCTTATTCGGTCCTGGTATGGGGTACACTGAAGCTTTCTTT. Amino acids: CASSLFGPGMGYTEAFF.

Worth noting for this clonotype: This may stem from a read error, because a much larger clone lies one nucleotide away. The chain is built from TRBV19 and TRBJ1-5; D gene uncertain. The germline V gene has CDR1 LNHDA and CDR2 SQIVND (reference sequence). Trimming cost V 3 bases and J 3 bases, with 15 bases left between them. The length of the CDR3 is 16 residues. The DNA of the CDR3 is TGTGCCAGTAGTATTTTCCCAGGAAATACCAATCAGCCCCAGCATTTT. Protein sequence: CASSIFPGNTNQPQHF.

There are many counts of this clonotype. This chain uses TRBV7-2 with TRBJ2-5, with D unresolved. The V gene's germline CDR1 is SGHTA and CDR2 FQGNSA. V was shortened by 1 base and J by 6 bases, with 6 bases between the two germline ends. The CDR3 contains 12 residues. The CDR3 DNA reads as TGTGCCAGCAGCTTAGTCAAGAAGACCCAGTACTTC. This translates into CASSLVKKTQYF.

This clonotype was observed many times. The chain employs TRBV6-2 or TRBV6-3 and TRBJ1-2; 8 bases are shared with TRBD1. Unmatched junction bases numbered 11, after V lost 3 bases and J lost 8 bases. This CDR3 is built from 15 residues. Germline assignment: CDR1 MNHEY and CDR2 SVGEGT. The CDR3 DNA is TGTGCCAGCAGTTATCGTGGCAGGGGGCTGGGCGGCTACACCTTC. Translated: CASSYRGRGLGGYTF.

As DNA, the CDR3 is TGTGCCAGCAGAATTCGGGCTCCGAACACTGAAGCTTTCTTT. Its translation is CASRIRAPNTEAFF. This chain connects TRBV7-2 to TRBJ1-1; D is ambiguous. CDR3 length: 14 residues. Trimming shortened V by 6 bases and J by 1 base, and 12 bases separated the two germline ends. CDR1 is SGHTA, CDR2 FQGNSA, per germline. Full variable domain (outside the CDR3, taken from reference TRBV7-2 and TRBJ1-1): GAGVSQSPSNKVTEKGKDVELRCDPISGHTALYWYRQSLGQGLEFLIYFQGNSAPDKSGLPSDRFSAERTGGSVSTLTIQRTQQEDSAVYLCASRIRAPNTEAFFGQGTRLTVV.

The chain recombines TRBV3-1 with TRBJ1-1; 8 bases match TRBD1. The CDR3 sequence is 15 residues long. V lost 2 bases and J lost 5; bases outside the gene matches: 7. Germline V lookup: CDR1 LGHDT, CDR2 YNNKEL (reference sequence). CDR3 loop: CASSQRETGDTEAFF. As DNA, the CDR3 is TGTGCCAGCAGCCAAAGGGAGACAGGGGATACTGAAGCTTTCTTT.

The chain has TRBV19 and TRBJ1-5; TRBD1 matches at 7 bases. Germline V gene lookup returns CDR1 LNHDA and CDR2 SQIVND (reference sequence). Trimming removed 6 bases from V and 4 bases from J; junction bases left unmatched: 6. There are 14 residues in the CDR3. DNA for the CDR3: TGTGCCAGTAGCAGGGGACAGACAAATCAGCCCCAGCATTTT. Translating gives CASSRGQTNQPQHF. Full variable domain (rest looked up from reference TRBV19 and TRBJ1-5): DGGITQSPKYLFRKEGQNVTLSCEQNLNHDAMYWYRQDPGQGLRLIYYSQIVNDFQKGDIAEGYSVSREKKESFPLTVTSAQKNPTAFYLCASSRGQTNQPQHFGDGTRLSIL.

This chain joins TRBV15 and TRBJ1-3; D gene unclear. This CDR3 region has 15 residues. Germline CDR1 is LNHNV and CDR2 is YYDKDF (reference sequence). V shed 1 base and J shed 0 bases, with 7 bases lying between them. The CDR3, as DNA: TGTGCCACCAGCAGAGTTCGGAGCTCTGGAAACACCATATATTTT. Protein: CATSRVRSSGNTIYF.